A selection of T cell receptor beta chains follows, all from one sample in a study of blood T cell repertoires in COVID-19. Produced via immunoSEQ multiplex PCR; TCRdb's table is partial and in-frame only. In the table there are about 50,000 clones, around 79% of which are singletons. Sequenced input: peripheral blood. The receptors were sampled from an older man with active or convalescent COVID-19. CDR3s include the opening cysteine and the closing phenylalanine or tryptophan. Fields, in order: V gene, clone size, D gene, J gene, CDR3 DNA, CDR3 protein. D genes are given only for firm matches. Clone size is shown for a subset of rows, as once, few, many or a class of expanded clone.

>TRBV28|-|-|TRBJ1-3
TGTGCCAGCAGTTTAGGAGGAGACTCTGGAAACACCATATATTTT
CASSLGGDSGNTIYF
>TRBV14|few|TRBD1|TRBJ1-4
TGTGCCAGCAGCCAAGGCCTCCGGACAGGGGGTAATGAAAAACTGTTTTTT
CASSQGLRTGGNEKLFF
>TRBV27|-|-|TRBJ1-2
TGTGCCAGCAGTTTCGGCGGCTATGGCTACACCTTC
CASSFGGYGYTF
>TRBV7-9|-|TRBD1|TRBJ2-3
TGTGCCAGCAGGGAGACAGGGGAGGATACGCAGTATTTT
CASRETGEDTQYF
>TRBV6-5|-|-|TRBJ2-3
TGTGCCAGCAGTCAGGGCCCCTTCGGGACAGATACGCAGTATTTT
CASSQGPFGTDTQYF
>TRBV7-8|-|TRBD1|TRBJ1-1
TGTGCCAGCAGCTTAAGGGACAGAATCATGAACACTGAAGCTTTCTTT
CASSLRDRIMNTEAFF
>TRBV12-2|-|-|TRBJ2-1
TGTGCAAGTCGAAAGGCAGCCTTAGCGGTTGCCTACAATGAGCAGTTCTTC
CASRKAALAVAYNEQFF
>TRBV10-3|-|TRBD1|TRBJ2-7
TGTGCCATCAGTGCACAAGGACAGGGAAGCTACGAGCAGTACTTC
CAISAQGQGSYEQYF
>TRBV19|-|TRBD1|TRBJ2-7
TGTGCCAGTACTCAATCGGGACAGAGCACCTACGAGCAGTACTTC
CASTQSGQSTYEQYF
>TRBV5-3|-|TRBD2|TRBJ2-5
TGTGCCAGAAGCTTGGCTAGCGGGAGAGGGAGAGAGACCCAGTACTTC
CARSLASGRGRETQYF
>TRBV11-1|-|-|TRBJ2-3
TGTGCCAGCAGCCACCGGAGCGACCTTCGCACAGATACGCAGTATTTT
CASSHRSDLRTDTQYF
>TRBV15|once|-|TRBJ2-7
TGTGCCACCAGCCCCAGCTACTACGAGCAGTACTTC
CATSPSYYEQYF
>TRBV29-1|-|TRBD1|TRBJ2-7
TGCAGCGTTGTTGGGACAGGGAACGAGCAGTACTTC
CSVVGTGNEQYF
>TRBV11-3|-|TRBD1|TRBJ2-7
TGTGCCAGCAGCTTTGACAGGGGGGACGAGCAGTACTTC
CASSFDRGDEQYF
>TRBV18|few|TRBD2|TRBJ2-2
TGTGCCAGCTCTTTCCTAGCGGGAGCTAAAACCGGGGAGCTGTTTTTT
CASSFLAGAKTGELFF
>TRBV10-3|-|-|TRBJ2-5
TGTGCCATCAGTGAGTCTGAGGGAGGCGGGTACCAGGAGACCCAGTACTTC
CAISESEGGGYQETQYF
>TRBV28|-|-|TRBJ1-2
TGTGCCAGCAGTCGGACAGCCTATGGCTACACCTTC
CASSRTAYGYTF
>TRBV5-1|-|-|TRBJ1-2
TGCGCCAGCAGCTTGACGGACAGCTATGGCTACACCTTC
CASSLTDSYGYTF
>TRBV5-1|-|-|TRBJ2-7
TGCGCCAGCAGCTCTCAACCGATTAGCTCCTACGAGCAGTACTTC
CASSSQPISSYEQYF
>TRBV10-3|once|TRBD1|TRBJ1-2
TGTGCCATCAGTGAGGGTGGACAGGGCTATGGCTACACCTTC
CAISEGGQGYGYTF
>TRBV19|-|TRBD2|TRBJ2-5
TGTGCCAGTAGTAGCGGGAGTCTTGAGACCCAGTACTTC
CASSSGSLETQYF
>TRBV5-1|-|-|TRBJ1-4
TGCGCCAGCAGCTTGGGTCCCCCGGATGAAAAACTGTTTTTT
CASSLGPPDEKLFF
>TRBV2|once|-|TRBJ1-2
TGTGCCAGCAGTGAGAGGGCGGCGGCTGGCTACACCTTC
CASSERAAAGYTF
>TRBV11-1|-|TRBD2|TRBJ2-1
TGTGCCAGCAGCACACCTGGACTAGCGGGCTACAATGAGCAGTTCTTC
CASSTPGLAGYNEQFF
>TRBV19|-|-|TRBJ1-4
TGTGCCAGTAGTTGGTCCCCGAGTGAAAAACTGTTTTTT
CASSWSPSEKLFF
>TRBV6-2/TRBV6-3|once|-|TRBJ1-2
TGTGCCAGCAGTTACGGGCCGAACTATGGCTACACCTTC
CASSYGPNYGYTF
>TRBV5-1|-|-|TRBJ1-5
TGCGCCAGCAGCTTGGCGGGAGAGGGACAGCCCCAGCATTTT
CASSLAGEGQPQHF
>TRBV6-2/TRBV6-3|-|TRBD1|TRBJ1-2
TGTGCCAGCAGTCAAGCCGGGACAGGGACCAATGGCTACACCTTC
CASSQAGTGTNGYTF
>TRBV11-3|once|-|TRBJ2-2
TGTGCCAGCAGCTTAGGGCCGAGGACCGGGGAGCTGTTTTTT
CASSLGPRTGELFF
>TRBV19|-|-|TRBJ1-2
TGTGCCAGTAGTAGCTCGGGGATTTCGGAATATGGCTACACCTTC
CASSSSGISEYGYTF
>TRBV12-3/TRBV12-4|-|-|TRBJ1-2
TGTGCCAGCAGTTCCTGGCCTGGCTACACCTTC
CASSSWPGYTF
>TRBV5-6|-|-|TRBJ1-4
TGTGCCAGCAGCTCCGGGACATTGAGGGAAAAACTGTTTTTT
CASSSGTLREKLFF
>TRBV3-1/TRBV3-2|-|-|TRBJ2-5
TGTGCCAGCAGCCAAGATACAGCGGTCCAAGAGACCCAGTACTTC
CASSQDTAVQETQYF
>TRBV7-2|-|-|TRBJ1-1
TGTGCCACTAACCGGGACACCTACACTGAAGCTTTCTTT
CATNRDTYTEAFF
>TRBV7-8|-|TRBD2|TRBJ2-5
TGTGCCAGCAGCACGAGGGCGGGAGACAGAGGAGAGACCCAGTACTTC
CASSTRAGDRGETQYF
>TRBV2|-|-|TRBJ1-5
TGTGCCAGCACCGTTATCCCCCTGGGGGGGGGTCAGCCCCAGCATTTT
CASTVIPLGGGQPQHF
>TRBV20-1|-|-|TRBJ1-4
TGCAGTGCTAGTACAGGACAGAAACTGTTTTTT
CSASTGQKLFF
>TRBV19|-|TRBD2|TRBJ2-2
TGTGCCAGTAAAGTTAGCGGGACGGCCGGGGAGCTGTTTTTT
CASKVSGTAGELFF
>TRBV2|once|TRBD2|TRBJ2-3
TGTGCCAGCAGTGGTTCTAGGGAGGGGACAGATACGCAGTATTTT
CASSGSREGTDTQYF
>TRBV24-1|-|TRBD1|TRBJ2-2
TGTGCCACCGGGACAGCGAACACCGGGGAGCTGTTTTTT
CATGTANTGELFF
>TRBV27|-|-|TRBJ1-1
TGTGCCAGCAGTTTAGGAAGGGTCCGAGGGACTGAAGCTTTCTTT
CASSLGRVRGTEAFF